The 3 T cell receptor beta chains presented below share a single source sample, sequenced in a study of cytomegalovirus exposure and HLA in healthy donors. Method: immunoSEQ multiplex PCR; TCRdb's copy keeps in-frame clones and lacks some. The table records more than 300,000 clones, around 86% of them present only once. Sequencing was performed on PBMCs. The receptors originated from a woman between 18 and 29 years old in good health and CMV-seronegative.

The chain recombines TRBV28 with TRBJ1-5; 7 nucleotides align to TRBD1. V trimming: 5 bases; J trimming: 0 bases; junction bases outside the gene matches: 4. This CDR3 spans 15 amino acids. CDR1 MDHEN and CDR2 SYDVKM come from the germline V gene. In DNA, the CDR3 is TGTGCCAGCAGTATCCAGGGGGGTAGCAATCAGCCCCAGCATTTT. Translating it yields CASSIQGGSNQPQHF.

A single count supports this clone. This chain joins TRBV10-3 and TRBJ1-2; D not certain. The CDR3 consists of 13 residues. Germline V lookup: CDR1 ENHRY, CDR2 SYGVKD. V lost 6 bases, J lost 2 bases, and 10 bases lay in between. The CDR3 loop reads CAIRNTVNYGYTF. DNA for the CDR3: TGTGCCATCAGGAATACAGTGAACTATGGCTACACCTTC.

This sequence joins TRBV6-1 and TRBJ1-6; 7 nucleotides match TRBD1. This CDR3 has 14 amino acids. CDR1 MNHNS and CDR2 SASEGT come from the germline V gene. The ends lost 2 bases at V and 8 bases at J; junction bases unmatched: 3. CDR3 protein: CASSEFTGDSPLHF. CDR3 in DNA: TGTGCCAGCAGTGAATTTACAGGGGATTCACCCCTCCACTTT.